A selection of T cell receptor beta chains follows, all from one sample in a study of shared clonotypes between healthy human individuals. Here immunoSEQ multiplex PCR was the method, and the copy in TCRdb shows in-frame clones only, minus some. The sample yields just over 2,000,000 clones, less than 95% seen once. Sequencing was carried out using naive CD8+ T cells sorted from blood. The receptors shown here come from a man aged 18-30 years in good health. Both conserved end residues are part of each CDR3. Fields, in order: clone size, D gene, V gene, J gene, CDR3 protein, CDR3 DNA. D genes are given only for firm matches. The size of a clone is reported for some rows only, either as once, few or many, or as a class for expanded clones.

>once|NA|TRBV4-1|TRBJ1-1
CASSHGPMNTEAFF
TGCGCCAGCAGCCATGGCCCCATGAACACTGAAGCTTTCTTT
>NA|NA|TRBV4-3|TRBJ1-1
CASSQDPPGQVGNTEAFF
TGCGCCAGCAGCCAAGATCCGCCTGGGCAGGTCGGGAACACTGAAGCTTTCTTT
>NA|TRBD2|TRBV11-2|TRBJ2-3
CASSLTPSGRTDTQYF
TGTGCCAGCAGCTTAACCCCTAGCGGGCGCACAGATACGCAGTATTTT
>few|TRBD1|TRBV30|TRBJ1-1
CAWSPGQGRLVF
TGTGCCTGGAGCCCGGGACAGGGCCGGCTGGTCTTT
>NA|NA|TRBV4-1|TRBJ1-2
CASSPLTETEAYGYTF
TGCGCCAGCAGCCCCCTGACCGAAACAGAGGCCTATGGCTACACCTTC
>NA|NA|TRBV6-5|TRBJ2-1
CASRLYNEQFF
TGTGCCAGCAGGCTTTACAATGAGCAGTTCTTC
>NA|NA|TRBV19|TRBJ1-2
CASSHDRTYGYTF
TGTGCCAGTAGTCACGACAGGACCTATGGCTACACCTTC
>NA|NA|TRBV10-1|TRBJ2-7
CASSEAKWGPEQYF
TGCGCCAGCAGTGAGGCTAAATGGGGGCCCGAGCAGTACTTC
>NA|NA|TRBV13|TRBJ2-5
CASSLWDNQETQYF
TGTGCCAGCAGCTTATGGGATAATCAAGAGACCCAGTACTTC
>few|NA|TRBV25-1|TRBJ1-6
CASSVPGSPLHF
TGTGCCAGCAGTGTTCCAGGTTCACCCCTCCACTTT
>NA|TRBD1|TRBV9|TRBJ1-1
CASSKQGGGTEAFF
TGTGCCAGCAGCAAACAGGGGGGTGGTACTGAAGCTTTCTTT
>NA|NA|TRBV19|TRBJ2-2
CASSILEGGGYTGELFF
TGTGCCAGTAGTATTTTGGAAGGCGGGGGCTACACCGGGGAGCTGTTTTTT
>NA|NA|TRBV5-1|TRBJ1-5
CASSPLGGVSNQPQHF
TGCGCCAGCAGCCCCCTCGGCGGAGTTAGCAATCAGCCCCAGCATTTT
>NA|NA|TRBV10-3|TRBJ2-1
CAISESREQFF
TGTGCCATCAGTGAGTCGAGGGAGCAGTTCTTC
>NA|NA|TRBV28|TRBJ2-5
CASSFRGWETQYF
TGTGCCAGCAGTTTCCGGGGTTGGGAGACCCAGTACTTC
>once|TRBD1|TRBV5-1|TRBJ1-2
CASSLAATGADGYTF
TGCGCCAGCAGCTTGGCCGCGACAGGGGCGGATGGCTACACCTTC
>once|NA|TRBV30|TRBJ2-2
CAWSKGGTGELFF
TGTGCCTGGAGTAAGGGGGGCACCGGGGAGCTGTTTTTT
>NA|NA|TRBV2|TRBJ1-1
CASSPRYSTEAFF
TGTGCCAGCAGTCCCCGGTATTCCACTGAAGCTTTCTTT
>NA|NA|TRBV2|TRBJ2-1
CASSELAEPYNEQFF
TGTGCCAGCAGTGAACTCGCGGAGCCATACAATGAGCAGTTCTTC
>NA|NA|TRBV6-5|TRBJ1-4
CASSSPPEELFF
TGTGCCAGCAGTTCTCCCCCAGAAGAACTGTTTTTT
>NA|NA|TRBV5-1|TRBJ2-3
CASSLISTDTQYF
TGCGCCAGCAGCTTAATTAGCACAGATACGCAGTATTTT
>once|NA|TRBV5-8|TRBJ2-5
CASSLGISDQETQYF
TGTGCCAGCAGCCTGGGGATTAGCGACCAAGAGACCCAGTACTTC
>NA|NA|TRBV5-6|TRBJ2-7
CASSFGGSYEQYF
TGTGCCAGCAGCTTCGGGGGTTCCTACGAGCAGTACTTC
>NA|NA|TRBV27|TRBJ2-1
CASSSEGPGYYNEQFF
TGTGCCAGCAGTTCGGAGGGGCCCGGATATTACAATGAGCAGTTCTTC
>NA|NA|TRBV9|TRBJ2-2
CAGSVPQNTGELFF
TGTGCCGGCAGCGTACCCCAGAACACCGGGGAGCTGTTTTTT
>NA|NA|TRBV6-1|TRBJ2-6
CASSEIRAVYSGANVLTF
TGTGCCAGCAGTGAAATTAGGGCAGTCTACTCTGGGGCCAACGTCCTGACTTTC
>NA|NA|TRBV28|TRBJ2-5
CASSSPSLGVKETQYF
TGTGCCAGCAGTTCCCCCTCCCTTGGGGTGAAGGAGACCCAGTACTTC
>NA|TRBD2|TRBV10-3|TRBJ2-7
CAIRDPGLAALPYEQYF
TGTGCCATCAGAGACCCGGGACTAGCGGCCCTACCCTACGAGCAGTACTTC
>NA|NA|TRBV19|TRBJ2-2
CASNPEGTSLRAGELFF
NA
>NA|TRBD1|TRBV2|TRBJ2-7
CASKHSGTGYYEQYF
TGTGCCAGCAAGCACTCCGGGACAGGGTACTACGAGCAGTACTTC
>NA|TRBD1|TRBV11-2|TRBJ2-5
CASSLAQGDETQYF
TGTGCCAGCAGCTTAGCACAGGGGGACGAGACCCAGTACTTC
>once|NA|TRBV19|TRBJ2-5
CASSMRSRDETQYF
TGTGCCAGTAGTATGAGGTCGCGGGACGAGACCCAGTACTTC
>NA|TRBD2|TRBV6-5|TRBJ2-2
CASSLAGVAGELFF
TGTGCCAGCAGTCTTGCGGGAGTGGCCGGGGAGCTGTTTTTT
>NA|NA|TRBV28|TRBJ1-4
CASSGFKTNEKLFF
TGTGCCAGCAGCGGGTTCAAAACTAATGAAAAACTGTTTTTT
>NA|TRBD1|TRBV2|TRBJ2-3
CASSESGQGLGTDTQYF
TGTGCCAGCAGTGAATCAGGACAGGGGTTAGGCACAGATACGCAGTATTTT
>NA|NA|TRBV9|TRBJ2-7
CASSVDTSLGYEQYF
TGTGCCAGCAGCGTAGACACTAGCCTTGGCTACGAGCAGTACTTC
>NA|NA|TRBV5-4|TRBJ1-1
CASSSSAFSNTEAFF
TGTGCCAGCAGCTCATCCGCATTTTCGAACACTGAAGCTTTCTTT
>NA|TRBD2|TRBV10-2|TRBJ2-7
CASSAPSGGLTEQYF
TGCGCCAGCAGCGCTCCTAGCGGGGGATTAACCGAGCAGTACTTC
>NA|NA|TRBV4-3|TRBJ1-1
CASSQERGEAFF
TGCGCCAGCAGCCAAGAAAGGGGAGAAGCTTTCTTT
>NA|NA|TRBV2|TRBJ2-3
CASREEVDTQYF
TGTGCCAGCCGAGAAGAAGTAGATACGCAGTATTTT
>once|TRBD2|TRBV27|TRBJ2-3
CASTYSGGAKDTQYF
TGTGCCAGCACCTATAGCGGGGGGGCTAAAGATACGCAGTATTTT
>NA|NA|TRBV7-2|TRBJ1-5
CASSSGPYSNQPQHF
TGTGCCAGCAGCTCAGGTCCTTATAGCAATCAGCCCCAGCATTTT
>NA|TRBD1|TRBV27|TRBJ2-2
CASSPDRARTGELFF
TGTGCCAGCAGTCCCGACAGGGCTCGGACCGGGGAGCTGTTTTTT
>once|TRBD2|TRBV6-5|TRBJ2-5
CASSYSTSGRGTQYF
TGTGCCAGCAGTTACTCGACTAGCGGGAGGGGGACCCAGTACTTC
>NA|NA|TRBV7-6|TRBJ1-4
CASRLNLVEEKLFF
TGTGCCAGCCGCCTTAATCTGGTGGAGGAAAAACTGTTTTTT
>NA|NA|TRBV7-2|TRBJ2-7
CASSPGVSYEQYF
TGTGCCAGCAGTCCGGGGGTCTCCTACGAGCAGTACTTC
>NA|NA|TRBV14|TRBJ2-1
CASSQDLERFGYNEQFF
TGTGCCAGCAGCCAAGATCTGGAGAGGTTCGGGTACAATGAGCAGTTCTTC
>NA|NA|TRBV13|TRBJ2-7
CASSLSAGIFSYEQYF
TGTGCCAGCAGCTTATCGGCAGGCATCTTTTCCTACGAGCAGTACTTC
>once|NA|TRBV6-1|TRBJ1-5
CASSDFTNQPQHF
TGTGCCAGCAGTGACTTCACCAATCAGCCCCAGCATTTT
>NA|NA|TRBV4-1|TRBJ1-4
CASSQVMASDEKLFF
TGCGCCAGCAGCCAAGTTATGGCGTCTGATGAAAAACTGTTTTTT
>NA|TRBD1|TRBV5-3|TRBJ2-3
CARSLTGGANDTQYF
TGTGCCAGAAGCTTGACAGGGGGCGCGAATGATACGCAGTATTTT
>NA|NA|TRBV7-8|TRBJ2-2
CASSLAFLAYEDTGELFF
TGTGCCAGCAGCTTAGCCTTTTTAGCTTATGAGGACACCGGGGAGCTGTTTTTT
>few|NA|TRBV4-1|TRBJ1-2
CASSYAGTNIHGYTF
TGCGCCAGCAGTTACGCCGGGACAAACATACATGGCTACACCTTC
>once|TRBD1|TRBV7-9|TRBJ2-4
CASSHTEGAVKNIQYF
TGTGCCAGCAGCCATACAGAGGGGGCGGTCAAAAACATTCAGTACTTC
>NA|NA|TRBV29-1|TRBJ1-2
CSVELGGEYGYTF
TGCAGCGTTGAATTAGGGGGTGAATATGGCTACACCTTC
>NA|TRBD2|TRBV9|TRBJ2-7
CASSPAASGGWYEQYF
TGTGCCAGCAGCCCCGCCGCTAGCGGGGGGTGGTACGAGCAGTACTTC